This is a list of T cell receptor beta chains from one sample in a study of blood T cell repertoires in COVID-19. Profiled with immunoSEQ multiplex PCR; TCRdb holds only in-frame clones, not every one. The table includes about 670,000 clones, more than 80% detected once. The material sequenced was peripheral blood. These receptors were taken from a woman aged 18-35 years with acute or convalescent COVID-19. Each CDR3 is given with its conserved first and last residue. The order of the fields is D gene, clone size, J gene, V gene, CDR3 protein, CDR3 DNA. A D gene is named only where the DNA matches it firmly. Size tells how often a clone was seen (once, few, many) or the class of an expanded clone, and some rows leave it out.

TRBD1,NA,TRBJ1-1,TRBV5-1,CASRGTEAMNTEAFF,TGCGCCAGCAGGGGGACAGAAGCCATGAACACTGAAGCTTTCTTT
NA,NA,TRBJ1-5,TRBV5-6,CASSPQMNQPQHF,TGTGCCAGCAGCCCGCAGATGAATCAGCCCCAGCATTTT
TRBD1,NA,TRBJ1-1,TRBV5-8,CASSLRSGTGVEAFF,TGTGCCAGCAGCTTGCGATCCGGGACAGGGGTTGAAGCTTTCTTT
TRBD2,NA,TRBJ2-1,TRBV14,CASSTLAGTWNEQFF,TGTGCCAGCAGCACACTAGCGGGGACGTGGAATGAGCAGTTCTTC
NA,once,TRBJ1-4,TRBV7-8,CASSIVGSRLLTNEKLFF,TGTGCCAGCAGTATAGTTGGGAGTCGGCTTTTGACTAATGAAAAACTGTTTTTT
NA,NA,TRBJ1-2,TRBV29-1,CSVENRRDGYTF,TGCAGCGTCGAGAACAGGAGAGATGGCTACACCTTC
NA,NA,TRBJ2-3,TRBV27,CASTSNGLSTDTQYF,TGTGCCAGCACCTCAAACGGACTAAGCACAGATACGCAGTATTTT
NA,NA,TRBJ1-2,TRBV7-9,CASSPNIKGYTF,TGTGCCAGCAGCCCTAATATCAAGGGCTACACCTTC
TRBD1,NA,TRBJ1-2,TRBV9,CASRDRGGYTF,TGTGCCAGCAGGGACAGGGGGGGCTACACCTTC
NA,once,TRBJ2-2,TRBV3-1/TRBV3-2,CASSRHEAPRTGELFF,TGTGCCAGCAGCCGCCACGAGGCCCCTCGCACCGGGGAGCTGTTTTTT
NA,NA,TRBJ1-3,TRBV7-2,CASSIIYTGNTIYF,TGTGCCAGCAGCATCATTTACACGGGAAACACCATATATTTT
NA,NA,TRBJ2-1,TRBV3-1/TRBV3-2,CASSQGPPSYNEQFF,TGTGCCAGCAGCCAAGGGCCACCCTCCTACAATGAGCAGTTCTTC
NA,once,TRBJ2-7,TRBV6-2/TRBV6-3,CASSYEARISYEQYF,TGTGCCAGCAGTTATGAGGCTCGGATATCCTACGAGCAGTACTTC
NA,NA,TRBJ2-7,TRBV18,CASSPTVTYEQYF,TGTGCCAGCTCACCGACTGTGACTTACGAGCAGTACTTC
TRBD1,NA,TRBJ1-2,TRBV5-1,CASSLEGDSRTYGYTF,TGCGCCAGCAGCTTGGAGGGGGACAGCCGTACATATGGCTACACCTTC
TRBD2,once,TRBJ2-5,TRBV19,CASSVLSGAGSETQYF,TGTGCCAGTAGTGTCCTGAGCGGGGCGGGTTCGGAGACCCAGTACTTC
NA,NA,TRBJ2-7,TRBV6-5,CASSYGRDSRYEQYF,TGTGCCAGCAGTTACGGCCGGGACTCTCGCTACGAGCAGTACTTC
NA,NA,TRBJ1-5,TRBV28,CASSLSRIYSNQPQHF,TGTGCCAGCAGTTTATCCAGGATCTATAGCAATCAGCCCCAGCATTTT
NA,NA,TRBJ1-1,TRBV12-3/TRBV12-4,CASSLRFEAFF,TGTGCCAGCAGTTTGAGGTTTGAAGCTTTCTTT
NA,NA,TRBJ2-2,TRBV27,CASARTGELFF,TGTGCCAGCGCGAGAACCGGGGAGCTGTTTTTT
NA,NA,TRBJ1-1,TRBV20-1,CSASVPGMNTEAFF,TGCAGTGCTAGTGTTCCGGGTATGAACACTGAAGCTTTCTTT
TRBD2,NA,TRBJ2-7,TRBV2,CASSGSGGTKSYEQYF,TGTGCCAGCTCCGGTAGCGGGGGCACGAAATCCTACGAGCAGTACTTC
NA,NA,TRBJ1-2,TRBV19,CASSMALGGRNYGYTF,TGTGCCAGTAGTATGGCTCTCGGCGGCCGAAACTATGGCTACACCTTC
NA,NA,TRBJ1-1,TRBV2,CASSPNGGVEAFF,TGTGCCAGCAGTCCCAATGGAGGGGTTGAAGCTTTCTTT
NA,few,TRBJ1-3,TRBV4-3,CASSQDLRGGNTIYF,TGCGCCAGCAGCCAAGATCTACGGGGGGGAAACACCATATATTTT
NA,NA,TRBJ2-1,TRBV20-1,CSASGSSNEQFF,TGCAGTGCTAGTGGCAGTTCCAATGAGCAGTTCTTC
NA,NA,TRBJ2-2,TRBV3-1/TRBV3-2,CASSQDWAAAGELFF,TGTGCCAGCAGCCAAGATTGGGCAGCCGCCGGGGAGCTGTTTTTT
NA,NA,TRBJ2-1,TRBV6-5,CAGSRWNEQFF,TGTGCCGGGTCGAGGTGGAATGAGCAGTTCTTC
TRBD1,NA,TRBJ1-6,TRBV10-3,CAIRADRDNSPLHF,TGTGCCATCCGGGCGGACAGGGATAATTCACCCCTCCACTTT
NA,NA,TRBJ2-7,TRBV5-1,CASSLRGRYEQYF,TGCGCCAGCAGCTTACGGGGTCGGTACGAGCAGTACTTC
NA,NA,TRBJ1-6,TRBV19,CASSTDYNSPLHF,TGTGCCAGTTCGACAGATTATAATTCACCCCTCCACTTT
NA,NA,TRBJ1-2,TRBV27,CASSPGVGLGGYTF,TGTGCCAGCAGTCCGGGTGTGGGGCTAGGAGGCTACACCTTC
TRBD1,few,TRBJ1-6,TRBV9,CASSVAQGASPLHF,TGTGCCAGCAGCGTAGCACAGGGGGCCTCACCCCTCCACTTT
TRBD1,NA,TRBJ1-2,TRBV4-1,CASSPTGQGAYGYTF,TGCGCCAGCAGCCCGACCGGACAGGGGGCTTATGGCTACACCTTC